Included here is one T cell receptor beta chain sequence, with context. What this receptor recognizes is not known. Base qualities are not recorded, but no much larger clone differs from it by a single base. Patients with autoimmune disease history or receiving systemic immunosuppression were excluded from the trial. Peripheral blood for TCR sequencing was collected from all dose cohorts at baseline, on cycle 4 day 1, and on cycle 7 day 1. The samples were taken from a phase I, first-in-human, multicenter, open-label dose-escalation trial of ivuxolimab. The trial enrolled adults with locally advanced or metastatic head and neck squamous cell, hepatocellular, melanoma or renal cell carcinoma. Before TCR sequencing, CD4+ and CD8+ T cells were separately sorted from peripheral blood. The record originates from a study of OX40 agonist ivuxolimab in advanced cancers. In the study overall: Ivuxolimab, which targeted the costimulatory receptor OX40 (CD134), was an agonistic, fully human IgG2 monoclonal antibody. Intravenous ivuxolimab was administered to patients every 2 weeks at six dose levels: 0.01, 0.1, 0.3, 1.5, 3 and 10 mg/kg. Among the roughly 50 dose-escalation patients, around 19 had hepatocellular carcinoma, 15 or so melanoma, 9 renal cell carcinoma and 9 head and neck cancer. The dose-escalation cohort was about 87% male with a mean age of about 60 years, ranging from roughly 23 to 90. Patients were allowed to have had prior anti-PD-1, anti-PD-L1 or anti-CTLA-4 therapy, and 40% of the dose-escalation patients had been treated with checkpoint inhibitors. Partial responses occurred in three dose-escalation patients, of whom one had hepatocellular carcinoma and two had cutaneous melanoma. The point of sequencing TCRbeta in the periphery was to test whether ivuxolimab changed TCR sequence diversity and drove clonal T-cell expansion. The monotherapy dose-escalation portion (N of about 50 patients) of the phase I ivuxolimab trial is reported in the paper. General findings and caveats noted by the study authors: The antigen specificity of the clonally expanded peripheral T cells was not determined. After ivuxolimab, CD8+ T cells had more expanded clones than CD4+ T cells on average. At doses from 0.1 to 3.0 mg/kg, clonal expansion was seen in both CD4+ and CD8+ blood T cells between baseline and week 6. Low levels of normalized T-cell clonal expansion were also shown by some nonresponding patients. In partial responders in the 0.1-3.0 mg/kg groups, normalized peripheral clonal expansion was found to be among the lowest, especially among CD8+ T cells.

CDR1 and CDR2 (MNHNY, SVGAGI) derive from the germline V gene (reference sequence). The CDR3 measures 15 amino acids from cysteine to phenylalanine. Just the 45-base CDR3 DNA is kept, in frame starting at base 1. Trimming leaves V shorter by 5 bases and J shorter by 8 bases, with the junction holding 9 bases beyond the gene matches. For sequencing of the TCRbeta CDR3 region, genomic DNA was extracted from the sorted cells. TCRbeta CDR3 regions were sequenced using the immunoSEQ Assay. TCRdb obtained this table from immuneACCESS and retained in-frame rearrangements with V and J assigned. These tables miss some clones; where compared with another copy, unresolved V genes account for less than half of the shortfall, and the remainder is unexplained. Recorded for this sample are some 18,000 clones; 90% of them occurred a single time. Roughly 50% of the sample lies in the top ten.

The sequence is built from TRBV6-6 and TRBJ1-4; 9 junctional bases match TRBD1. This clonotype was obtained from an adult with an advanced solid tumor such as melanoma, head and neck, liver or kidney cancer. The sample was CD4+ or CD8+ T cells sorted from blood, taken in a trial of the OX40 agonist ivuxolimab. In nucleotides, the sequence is TGTGCCAGCAGTAAAGGGACAGGGTTGTGGGAAAAACTGTTTTTT. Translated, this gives CASSKGTGLWEKLFF.